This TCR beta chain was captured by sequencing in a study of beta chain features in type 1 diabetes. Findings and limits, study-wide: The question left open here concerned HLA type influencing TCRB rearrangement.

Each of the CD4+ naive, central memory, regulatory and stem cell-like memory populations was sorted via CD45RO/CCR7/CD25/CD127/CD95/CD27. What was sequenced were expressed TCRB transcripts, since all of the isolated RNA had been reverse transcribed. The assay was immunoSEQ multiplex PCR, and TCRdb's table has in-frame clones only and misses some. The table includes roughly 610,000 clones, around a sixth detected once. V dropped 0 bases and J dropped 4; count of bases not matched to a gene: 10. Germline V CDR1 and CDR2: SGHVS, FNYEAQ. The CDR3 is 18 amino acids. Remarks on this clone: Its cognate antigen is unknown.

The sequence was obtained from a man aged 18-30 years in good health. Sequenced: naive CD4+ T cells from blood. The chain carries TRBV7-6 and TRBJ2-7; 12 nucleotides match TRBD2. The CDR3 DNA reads TGTGCCAGCAGCTTAGCGACTAGCGGGAGTATGGGTTTTTACGAGCAGTACTTC. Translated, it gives CASSLATSGSMGFYEQYF. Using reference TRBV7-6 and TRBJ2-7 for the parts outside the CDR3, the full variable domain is GAGVSQSPRYKVTKRGQDVALRCDPISGHVSLYWYRQALGQGPEFLTYFNYEAQQDKSGLPNDRFSAERPEGSISTLTIQRTEQRDSAMYRCASSLATSGSMGFYEQYFGPGTRLTVT.